Below are 30 T cell receptor beta chains sequenced from a single sample in a study of shared clonotypes between healthy human individuals (dated by TCRdb to about 2020). Libraries were prepared through the immunoSEQ multiplex PCR assay. The clones in this table, taken by TCRdb from immuneACCESS, are in-frame only. Not every clone is retained; where verified, under half of the shortfall comes from an unresolved V gene, and the cause of the rest is unknown. This sample is represented by about 490,000 clones; approximately 81% of them were singletons. The ten biggest clones cover 12% of the sample. The material sequenced was PBMCs. These receptors all come from a woman aged 40 to 50 in good health. Some clones in this sample may be carry-over from other donors' samples.

This clone appeared many times. V and J are TRBV5-8 and TRBJ1-2; D unclear. CDR1 is SGHTS and CDR2 is YDEGEE in the germline V gene. V shed 4 bases and J shed 7 bases, with 14 bases lying between them. The CDR3 is made up of 13 amino acids. CDR3 sequence (DNA): TGTGCCAGCAGCCCGACCCACCTGGCTGGCTACACCTTC. Its protein is CASSPTHLAGYTF. The complete variable domain, with remaining parts taken from reference TRBV5-8 and TRBJ1-2, reads EAGVTQSPTHLIKTRGQQATLRCSPISGHTSVYWYQQALGLGLQFLLWYDEGEERNRGNFPPRFSGRQFPNYSSELNVNALELEDSALYLCASSPTHLAGYTFGSGTRLTVV.

Note on this clone: With a far larger clone one base away, a read error is the likely cause. J is TRBJ2-2 and V is TRBV4-2; possible D gene TRBD2, 6 bases. From germline, CDR1 is LGHNA and CDR2 YNFKEQ. Deletions cut 0 bases from V and 10 bases from J, with 24 bases between. The CDR3 covers 18 residues. CDR3 amino acids: CASSQDWERTAGSEELFF. The CDR3 bases are TGTGCCAGCAGCCAAGATTGGGAGCGGACGGCCGGGAGCGAGGAGCTGTTTTTT.

This chain joins TRBV5-1 and TRBJ1-1; D gene uncertain. Germline CDR1 and CDR2: SGHRS and YFSETQ. V was cut by 0 bases and J by 0 bases, with 6 bases left in between. The CDR3 spans 14 residues. The CDR3 region has the DNA TGCGCCAGCAGCTTGGCCAGGATGAACACTGAAGCTTTCTTT. Translated, it gives CASSLARMNTEAFF. Looking up the rest from reference TRBV5-1 and TRBJ1-1 gives the full variable domain: KAGVTQTPRYLIKTRGQQVTLSCSPISGHRSVSWYQQTPGQGLQFLFEYFSETQRNKGNFPGRFSGRQFSNSRSEMNVSTLELGDSALYLCASSLARMNTEAFFGQGTRLTVV.

V gene TRBV5-1 combines with J gene TRBJ2-2; tentative D call: TRBD2 (6 bases). The CDR3 loop spans 14 amino acids. V was trimmed by 2 bases and J by 7 bases, leaving 12 bases between them. Germline assignment: CDR1 SGHRS and CDR2 YFSETQ. In DNA form, the CDR3 reads TGCGCCAGCAGCTTCTCGGGAGCGGGCGGGGAGCTGTTTTTT. Its protein product is CASSFSGAGGELFF.

The chain carries TRBV19 and TRBJ1-5; TRBD1 agrees at 7 bases. Trimming at V came to 5 bases and at J to 4 bases, leaving 8 bases not matched to a gene. Germline CDR1 is LNHDA and CDR2 is SQIVND (reference sequence). This CDR3 has 15 amino acids. The CDR3 region has the DNA TGTGCCAGTAGTCCGAGACAGGGCTTTAATCAGCCCCAGCATTTT. Its protein is CASSPRQGFNQPQHF.

Within the sample, this clone is medium-sized (0.01 to 0.1%). The same CDR3 can be traced to other DNA sequences in this sample. The chain uses TRBV2 and TRBJ1-5; no definite D call. V dropped 3 bases and J dropped 0 bases, with 3 bases sitting between them. From germline, CDR1 is SNHLY and CDR2 FYNNEI. The CDR3 is 13 amino acids. The CDR3 bases are TGTGCCAGCAGTGACATTAGCAATCAGCCCCAGCATTTT. This gives the protein CASSDISNQPQHF.

The chain couples TRBV7-2 to TRBJ2-7; D is ambiguous. CDR1 SGHTA and CDR2 FQGNSA come from the germline V gene. The V gene lost 1 base and the J gene lost 5 bases, with 9 bases spanning the gap. The CDR3 sequence is 13 residues long. For the CDR3, the DNA is TGTGCCAGCAGCTTAGAAAGGTTCAACGAGCAGTACTTC. Amino acids: CASSLERFNEQYF.

This sequence joins TRBV7-2 and TRBJ2-3; tentatively, D is TRBD2 (6 bases). The CDR3 is 15 residues long. Germline CDR1 is SGHTA and CDR2 is FQGNSA. Trimming took 6 bases from V and 4 from J, leaving 17 bases between them. This CDR3 reads CASRPPRLVADTQYF. CDR3 DNA: TGTGCCAGCAGGCCTCCGAGACTAGTCGCAGATACGCAGTATTTT. The full variable domain, rest sourced from reference TRBV7-2 and TRBJ2-3, is GAGVSQSPSNKVTEKGKDVELRCDPISGHTALYWYRQSLGQGLEFLIYFQGNSAPDKSGLPSDRFSAERTGGSVSTLTIQRTQQEDSAVYLCASRPPRLVADTQYFGPGTRLTVL.

The chain combines TRBV28 with TRBJ1-2, with D possibly TRBD1 on 5 matching bases. The CDR3 consists of 13 residues. Trimming shortened V by 6 bases and J by 3 bases, and 11 bases separated the two germline ends. In germline, CDR1 is MDHEN, CDR2 SYDVKM. The CDR3 coding sequence is TGTGCCAGCAGGGTGGGAGGGGACTATGGCTACACCTTC. Its translation is CASRVGGDYGYTF.

On this clone: Other DNA sequences from this sample encode an identical CDR3 as well. The genes are TRBV6-6 and TRBJ2-5, with TRBD2 as a possible D gene (5 bases). Per germline, CDR1 MNHNY and CDR2 SVGAGI (reference sequence). With 4 bases removed from V and 5 bases from J, the gap between germline ends came to 8 bases. This CDR3 has 12 residues. The CDR3 reads CASSSGGETQYF. As DNA, the CDR3 is TGTGCCAGCAGTTCCGGCGGGGAGACCCAGTACTTC.

This rearrangement joins TRBV11-2 to TRBJ2-7; TRBD2 matches at 13 bases. CDR3 length: 17 residues. Trimming cost V 3 bases and J 3 bases; bases outside gene matches: 8. Germline V CDR1 and CDR2: SGHAT, FQNNGV. CDR3 amino acids: CASSLAAGTSGNYEQYF. The CDR3, as DNA: TGTGCCAGCAGCTTGGCCGCCGGGACTAGCGGGAACTACGAGCAGTACTTC.

V and J are TRBV4-3 and TRBJ2-1; TRBD2 matches 8 bases. The CDR3 loop spans 14 amino acids. V dropped 0 bases and J dropped 10; count of bases not matched to a gene: 5. The germline V gene encodes CDR1 LGHNA and CDR2 YSLEER. CDR3 in DNA: TGCGCCAGCAGCCAAGATTGGGAGCGGGAGGAGCAGTTCTTC. This gives the protein CASSQDWEREEQFF.

Regarding this clone: A single base is all that separates this from a far larger clone, so a read error is likely. The genes are TRBV28 and TRBJ2-7, with D possibly TRBD2 on 6 matching bases. CDR1 MDHEN and CDR2 SYDVKM come from the germline V gene. V lost 4 bases and J lost 5, with 18 bases in between. The CDR3 is made up of 15 amino acids. CDR3 DNA: TGTGCCAGCAGTTCCGGGGGTAGCAGTGACGACGAGCAGTACTTC. Amino acid sequence: CASSSGGSSDDEQYF.

Turning to this clone: The likely explanation is a read error, given a far larger clone one base away. Distinct nucleotide sequences in the sample also encode this CDR3. The gene calls are TRBV11-2 and TRBJ1-2; weak D call: TRBD1 (6 bases). Germline V lookup: CDR1 SGHAT, CDR2 FQNNGV. CDR3 size: 15 residues. Trimming removed 7 bases at V and 2 bases at J, with 17 bases between. CDR3 DNA: TGTGCCAGCACCCCCTTCGCAGGGGCGAACTATGGCTACACCTTC. Translated, it gives CASTPFAGANYGYTF.

The count of this clone is one. The gene calls are TRBV5-1 and TRBJ1-1; D unresolved. This CDR3 region has 13 residues. The V gene's germline CDR1 is SGHRS and CDR2 YFSETQ. Trimming pared 4 bases from V and 2 bases from J, leaving 9 bases between. Written as DNA, the CDR3 is TGCGCCAGCAGCCGTGGGATAAACACTGAAGCTTTCTTT. Its translation: CASSRGINTEAFF.

Concerning this clone: This likely stems from a read error, as it lies one base from a far larger clone. The same CDR3 can be traced to other DNA sequences in this sample. The chain couples TRBV4-1 to TRBJ2-5; 8 positions agree with TRBD1. TRBJ2-7 matches the DNA end more closely, so the J call is doubtful. The CDR3 contains 15 residues. Looked up from germline, CDR1 is MGHRA and CDR2 is YSYEKL. Here the CDR3 reads CASSQQGTGGYEQYF. The CDR3 region has the DNA TGCGCCAGCAGCCAACAAGGGACAGGTGGATACGAGCAGTACTTC.

This clone was seen many times. The gene calls are TRBV30 and TRBJ1-1, with D hard to call. Trimming left V 5 bases short and J 4 bases short, with 11 bases between. CDR3 length: 12 amino acids. The V gene's germline CDR1 is GTSNPN and CDR2 SVGIG (reference sequence). CDR3 amino acids: CAWGALGTEAFF. CDR3 nucleotide sequence: TGTGCCTGGGGCGCCTTGGGCACTGAAGCTTTCTTT. Supplemented by reference TRBV30 and TRBJ1-1, the full variable domain reads SQTIHQWPATLVQPVGSPLSLECTVEGTSNPNLYWYRQAAGRGLQLLFYSVGIGQISSEVPQNLSASRPQDRQFILSSKKLLLSDSGFYLCAWGALGTEAFFGQGTRLTVV.

This clone was detected a few times. This chain joins TRBV18 and TRBJ1-5, with D unclear. Trimming cost V 3 bases and J 0 bases, with 12 bases left between them. Germline loops: CDR1 KGHSH, CDR2 LQKENI. The CDR3 sequence is 16 residues long. CDR3 sequence (DNA): TGTGCCAGCTCACCTACAGATCTCTATAGCAATCAGCCCCAGCATTTT. Protein product: CASSPTDLYSNQPQHF. The variable domain in full, with the rest retrieved from reference TRBV18 and TRBJ1-5, is NAGVMQNPRHLVRRRGQEARLRCSPMKGHSHVYWYRQLPEEGLKFMVYLQKENIIDESGMPKERFSAEFPKEGPSILRIQQVVRGDSAAYFCASSPTDLYSNQPQHFGDGTRLSIL.

With regard to this clone: This is likely an artifact of a read error, given a far larger clone one base away. The chain links TRBV11-2 to TRBJ2-3; 10 nucleotides line up with TRBD2. In germline, CDR1 is SGHAT, CDR2 FQNNGV. The CDR3 is 18 residues long. The CDR3 nucleotides are TGTGTCAGCAGCCGGAGGTTGCTAGCGGGAGCCAGAACAGATACGCAGTATTTT. The encoded protein is CVSSRRLLAGARTDTQYF.

The chain employs TRBV28 and TRBJ2-2; D might be TRBD2 (5 bases). This CDR3 has 13 amino acids. V lost 8 bases, J lost 2 bases, and 9 bases lay in between. Germline assignment: CDR1 MDHEN and CDR2 SYDVKM. Here the CDR3 DNA reads TGTGCCAGCTGGAGGAGTAACACCGGGGAGCTGTTTTTT. Translation: CASWRSNTGELFF.

The chain couples TRBV5-6 to TRBJ1-1; D remains unclear. Germline CDR1 is SGHDT and CDR2 is YYEEEE. CDR3 size: 16 residues. V was cut by 0 bases and J by 0 bases, with 12 bases left in between. The CDR3 loop reads CASSLAPTEMNTEAFF. The DNA of the CDR3 is TGTGCCAGCAGCTTGGCCCCGACGGAGATGAACACTGAAGCTTTCTTT.

V usage is TRBV11-3 and J usage is TRBJ2-7, with D perhaps matching TRBD1 or TRBD2 (5 bases each). The CDR3 consists of 14 residues. Germline-derived CDR1 and CDR2 are SGHNT and YENEEA. V gave up 6 bases and J gave up 6 bases, with 18 bases separating them. In nucleotides, the CDR3 is TGTGCCAGCAGTGATGCCGGGACCCCAAGCGAGCAGTACTTC. Amino acids: CASSDAGTPSEQYF.

In the case of this clone: A much larger clone sits a single nucleotide away, making a read error possible. The chain recombines TRBV5-1 with TRBJ2-2, with D tentatively TRBD1 or TRBD2 (6 bases each). Trimming shortened V by 0 bases and J by 0 bases, and 12 bases separated the two germline ends. Germline V gives CDR1 SGHRS, CDR2 YFSETQ. The CDR3 is 17 residues long. The CDR3: CASSLVGGPTNTGELFF. The CDR3 DNA sequence: TGCGCCAGCAGCTTGGTGGGGGGCCCTACGAACACCGGGGAGCTGTTTTTT.

The chain employs TRBV7-2 and TRBJ2-6; D may be TRBD2 (5 bases). The CDR3 consists of 17 residues. The germline CDR1 and CDR2 sequences are SGHTA and FQGNSA. Between the trimmed V and J ends, which lost 2 bases and 1 base, there was a span of 12 bases. CDR3 residues: CASSLTGPGSGANVLTF. CDR3 coding DNA: TGTGCCAGCAGCTTAACTGGGCCGGGATCTGGGGCCAACGTCCTGACTTTC.

A few counts support this clone. The rearrangement joins TRBV10-3 to TRBJ2-1; D is ambiguous. CDR1 and CDR2 (germline): ENHRY, SYGVKD. V was cut by 6 bases and J by 7 bases, with 13 bases left in between. This CDR3 has 13 residues. This chain's CDR3 is CAIRGSRFNEQFF. CDR3 coding DNA: TGTGCCATCAGAGGGTCTAGATTTAATGAGCAGTTCTTC.

In this sample, this clone turned up once. Only one base separates this from a far larger clonotype, so it likely reflects a read error. This CDR3 is also generated by other DNA sequences in the sample. The chain employs TRBV7-9 and TRBJ1-2; the D is unclear. This CDR3 comprises 12 residues. The germline gives CDR1 SEHNR, CDR2 FQNEAQ (reference sequence). The CDR3 is CASSLLSYGYTF. Here the CDR3 DNA reads TGTGCCAGCAGCTTATTATCCTATGGCTACACATTC.

The rearrangement links TRBV7-2 to TRBJ2-7, with D perhaps TRBD2 (5 bases). Per the germline V gene, CDR1 is SGHTA and CDR2 is FQGNSA. The CDR3 contains 15 residues. With 4 bases removed from V and 1 base from J, the gap between germline ends came to 14 bases. The CDR3 protein is CASSSPRTGSYEQYF. The CDR3, as DNA: TGTGCCAGCAGCTCTCCCCGGACTGGATCCTACGAGCAGTACTTC.

V is TRBV7-6 and J is TRBJ2-2; D gene ambiguous. The V gene's germline CDR1 is SGHVS and CDR2 FNYEAQ. The CDR3 is 16 residues long. Trimming cost V 1 base and J 2 bases, with 11 bases left between them. The CDR3 is CASSLVRAGNTGELFF. The CDR3 DNA is TGTGCCAGCAGCTTAGTTCGGGCAGGCAACACCGGGGAGCTGTTTTTT. Looking up the rest from reference TRBV7-6 and TRBJ2-2 gives the full variable domain: GAGVSQSPRYKVTKRGQDVALRCDPISGHVSLYWYRQALGQGPEFLTYFNYEAQQDKSGLPNDRFSAERPEGSISTLTIQRTEQRDSAMYRCASSLVRAGNTGELFFGEGSRLTVL.

The chain uses TRBV6-6 and TRBJ2-7, with no clear D. In germline, CDR1 is MNHNY, CDR2 SVGAGI (reference sequence). V dropped 6 bases and J dropped 6 bases, with 9 bases sitting between them. The CDR3 runs to 11 residues. The CDR3 coding sequence is TGTGCCAGCAGCCCCAGCTGCGAGCAGTACTTC. As protein: CASSPSCEQYF.

The sample holds a few counts of this clone. The likely explanation is a read error, given a far larger clone one base away. This chain connects TRBV4-2 to TRBJ2-7; D might be TRBD1 or TRBD2, each matching 7 bases. CDR3 length: 15 amino acids. V lost 3 bases and J lost 6, with 18 bases in between. Germline loops: CDR1 LGHNA, CDR2 YNFKEQ. CDR3 DNA sequence: TGTGCCAGCAGCCAGGGCGGGGGACAGTGTCGCGAGCAGTACTTC. This codes for CASSQGGGQCREQYF.